This note documents a single T cell receptor (beta chain) sequence. The entry originates in a study of blood T cells in healthy people across ages. With a J-beta primer mix and a sample-barcoded 5' primer, a second PCR ran roughly 6 to 11 cycles. TCRdb reanalysed the 5' RACE reads using MiXCR and keeps one entry per CDR3 protein. The sample has 1.5 million to 2 million distinct CDR3 sequences, roughly 50% seen once; the top ten hold less than 2.5%. There were healthy Caucasian individuals from Russia, aged about 6 to 100, serving as donors. The receptor's source is a woman aged 35 to 49 in good health. The sequenced material came from blood.

CDR3 region: CASSYSGGQSNEQYF. The CDR3 DNA reads as TGTGCCAGCAGTTACTCTGGCGGACAGAGCAATGAGCAGTACTTC. The chain is built from TRBV6-5 and TRBJ2-5; a possible D gene is TRBD1 (6 bases). This CDR3 spans 15 amino acids. CDR1 and CDR2 (germline): MNHEY, SVGAGI. V lost 0 bases, J lost 11 bases, and 19 bases lay in between.